A single sample gave rise to the 26 T cell receptor beta chains below, sequenced in a study of T cell responses to AZD1222 COVID-19 vaccine. Data came from immunoSEQ multiplex PCR; TCRdb stores just in-frame clones and leaves some out. The data show some 200,000 clones, more than 85% seen once. The material sequenced was peripheral blood, taken 28 days after the second AZD1222 dose. These TCRs come from an adult who received the AZD1222 COVID-19 vaccine.

This clone occurred once. This chain uses TRBV29-1 with TRBJ2-1; 7 bases align to TRBD1. After removal of 7 bases from V and 7 bases from J, the junction contained 10 bases not matched to a gene. CDR1 SQVTM and CDR2 ANQGSEA come from the germline V gene. CDR3 size: 13 residues. CDR3 sequence: CSGEGQSLNEQFF. The CDR3, as DNA: TGCAGCGGAGAGGGACAGAGCCTGAATGAGCAGTTCTTC.

The chain combines TRBV5-1 with TRBJ2-1, with D uncertain. Germline V CDR1 and CDR2: SGHRS, YFSETQ. This CDR3 has 13 residues. With 3 bases removed from V and 9 bases from J, the gap between germline ends came to 13 bases. In DNA form, the CDR3 reads TGCGCCAGCAGCTCCGGCTTCTGGGGTGAGCAGTTCTTC. Its protein product is CASSSGFWGEQFF.

This CDR3 reads CASSLVGIGPYEQYF. CDR3 nucleotides: TGTGCCAGCAGCCTAGTGGGGATAGGCCCCTACGAGCAGTACTTC. The chain recombines TRBV28 with TRBJ2-7; D is unresolved. The CDR3 has 15 residues. CDR1 and CDR2 (germline): MDHEN, SYDVKM. Between the trimmed V and J ends, which lost 6 bases and 2 bases, there was a span of 17 bases.

The V call is TRBV12-3 or TRBV12-4, the J call TRBJ2-7; possible D gene TRBD1, 6 bases. The V end lost 8 bases, the J end lost 1 base, and 12 bases lay between the germline ends. This CDR3 has 13 residues. The CDR3 reads CASRPQGSYEQYF. The CDR3 region has the DNA TGTGCCAGCCGCCCTCAGGGGTCCTACGAGCAGTACTTC.

V is TRBV29-1 and J is TRBJ1-2, with D perhaps TRBD1 (6 bases). From germline, CDR1 is SQVTM and CDR2 ANQGSEA. V gave up 1 base and J gave up 6 bases, with 9 bases separating them. There are 12 residues in the CDR3. This CDR3 reads CSVEGGQHGYTF. CDR3 in DNA: TGCAGCGTTGAAGGGGGACAACATGGCTACACCTTC.

The V call is TRBV7-9, the J call TRBJ2-7, with 8 bases matching TRBD1. CDR1 SEHNR and CDR2 FQNEAQ come from the germline V gene (reference sequence). This CDR3 is 11 amino acids long. V lost 10 bases, J lost 4 bases, and 3 bases stayed unmatched. Here the CDR3 reads CAIDRGYEQYF. The CDR3 nucleotides read TGTGCCATAGACAGGGGTTACGAGCAGTACTTC.

The gene calls are TRBV11-3 and TRBJ2-5, with TRBD1 matching over 9 bases. This CDR3 has 19 amino acids. V shed 5 bases, J shed 3 bases, and the junction held 19 bases outside the gene matches. Germline lookup yields CDR1 SGHNT and CDR2 YENEEA. The CDR3: CASSRWAGTGRQEKETQYF. The CDR3 region has the DNA TGTGCCAGCAGCCGCTGGGCCGGGACAGGGCGACAAGAAAAAGAGACCCAGTACTTC.

The chain has TRBV11-2 and TRBJ2-2; no firm D call. V was clipped by 1 base and J by 1 base, with 4 bases between them. Germline V gene data show CDR1 as SGHAT and CDR2 as FQNNGV. The CDR3 contains 14 residues. The chain's CDR3 is CASSLVGNTGELFF. The CDR3 DNA follows: TGTGCCAGCAGCTTAGTTGGGAACACCGGGGAGCTGTTTTTT.

V is TRBV18 and J is TRBJ1-2, with TRBD1 matching 7 bases. V was pared by 2 bases and J by 4 bases, with 4 bases of the junction left unmatched. The CDR3 is made up of 14 amino acids. Germline CDR1 KGHSH, CDR2 LQKENI. In nucleotides, the CDR3 is TGTGCCAGCTCACCAGGACAGGCAGTCTATGGCTACACCTTC. This sequence encodes CASSPGQAVYGYTF.

The chain joins TRBV11-3 to TRBJ2-1, with TRBD2 matching over 10 bases. The CDR3 consists of 17 residues. CDR1 and CDR2 (germline): SGHNT, YENEEA. The junction had 13 bases not matched to a gene; V was cut back by 0 bases and J by 11 bases. The CDR3 loop is CASSLEGTSAFLGKQFF. For the CDR3, the DNA is TGTGCCAGCAGCTTAGAGGGGACTAGCGCCTTCCTCGGGAAGCAGTTCTTC.

The rearrangement links TRBV30 to TRBJ1-1, with D hard to call. This CDR3 spans 13 amino acids. The V end was cut by 3 bases, the J end by 1 base, with 9 bases between. CDR1 is GTSNPN and CDR2 is SVGIG in the germline V gene (reference sequence). CDR3 nucleotides: TGTGCCTGGAGCGGGTGGGGGAACACTGAAGCTTTCTTT. Translated, it gives CAWSGWGNTEAFF.

The genes are TRBV5-1 and TRBJ2-7, with a weak D call TRBD1 (6 bases). Germline loops: CDR1 SGHRS, CDR2 YFSETQ. Trimming removed 5 bases at V and 5 bases at J, with 20 bases between. The CDR3 runs to 15 residues. The DNA of the CDR3 is TGCGCCAGCAGAGCTACCGGGACACCAGTCCACGAGCAGTACTTC. Protein product: CASRATGTPVHEQYF.

The chain combines TRBV19 with TRBJ2-2; 7 nucleotides align to TRBD2. CDR1 is LNHDA, CDR2 SQIVND, per germline (reference sequence). This CDR3 is 16 amino acids long. Trimming took 11 bases from V and 0 from J; bases not matched to a gene: 12. The CDR3 sequence: CASRAGPTSNTGELFF. CDR3 nucleotides: TGTGCCTCTCGAGCGGGGCCTACCTCGAACACCGGGGAGCTGTTTTTT. Full variable domain (missing parts from reference TRBV19 and TRBJ2-2): DGGITQSPKYLFRKEGQNVTLSCEQNLNHDAMYWYRQDPGQGLRLIYYSQIVNDFQKGDIAEGYSVSREKKESFPLTVTSAQKNPTAFYLCASRAGPTSNTGELFFGEGSRLTVL.

V usage is TRBV29-1 and J usage is TRBJ1-2; TRBD1 matches 8 bases. This CDR3 is built from 13 residues. Germline V gene lookup returns CDR1 SQVTM and CDR2 ANQGSEA. Germline trimming cut 1 base from V and 6 bases from J; bases unmatched to any gene: 4. In nucleotides, the CDR3 is TGCAGCGTTGAAGCCGGACAGGGTAATGGCTACACCTTC. It yields the protein CSVEAGQGNGYTF.

The gene calls are TRBV19 and TRBJ2-7, with D unresolved. The CDR3 has 13 amino acids. V was clipped by 5 bases and J by 5 bases, with 13 bases between them. Per germline, CDR1 LNHDA and CDR2 SQIVND (reference sequence). Written as DNA, the CDR3 is TGTGCCAGTAGTCCACTCGACGGAGACGAGCAGTACTTC. Encoded protein: CASSPLDGDEQYF.

The V gene is TRBV6-2 or TRBV6-3, the J gene TRBJ2-3; D uncertain. V gave up 2 bases and J gave up 1 base, with 4 bases separating them. The CDR3 is 13 residues long. CDR1 and CDR2 (germline): MNHEY, SVGEGT. This chain's CDR3 is CASSYQGTDTQYF. CDR3 in DNA: TGTGCCAGCAGTTACCAAGGCACAGATACGCAGTATTTT.

The CDR3 sequence is CASSSGGSFAGELFF. CDR3 DNA sequence: TGTGCCAGCAGTTCTGGCGGGAGTTTTGCCGGGGAGCTGTTTTTT. The V and J genes are TRBV27 and TRBJ2-2; 7 bases map to TRBD2. This CDR3 spans 15 amino acids. The V gene end was trimmed by 4 bases and the J gene end by 6 bases; junction bases not matched to a gene: 8. CDR1 and CDR2 from the germline V gene are MNHEY and SMNVEV (reference sequence).

The CDR3 is CASSESGGYSYEQYF. The CDR3 nucleotides read TGTGCCAGCAGTGAATCCGGTGGATACTCCTACGAGCAGTACTTC. The chain recombines TRBV25-1 with TRBJ2-7; D gene uncertain. V lost 1 base to trimming and J lost 0 bases, with 10 bases between them. CDR3 length: 15 residues. Germline-derived CDR1 and CDR2 are MGHDK and SYGVNS.

The rearrangement uses TRBV6-5 and TRBJ1-2; D unresolved. Germline V gene data show CDR1 as MNHEY and CDR2 as SVGAGI. V dropped 5 bases and J dropped 2 bases, with 12 bases sitting between them. The CDR3 consists of 14 residues. This CDR3 is CASSRNKRNYGYTF. The CDR3 nucleotides read TGTGCCAGCAGTCGAAACAAACGGAACTATGGCTACACCTTC.

The chain combines TRBV5-1 with TRBJ1-6; TRBD1 matches at 7 bases. Trimming took 4 bases from V and 7 from J; bases not matched to a gene: 11. The CDR3 has 16 amino acids. From germline, CDR1 is SGHRS and CDR2 YFSETQ. The chain's CDR3 is CASSKDTGQPNSPLHF. In nucleotides, the CDR3 is TGCGCCAGCAGCAAGGATACGGGACAGCCCAATTCACCCCTCCACTTT.

CDR3: CASSLGTSGRVSETQYF. CDR3 sequence (DNA): TGTGCCAGCAGCTTAGGGACTAGCGGGAGGGTTTCGGAGACCCAGTACTTC. The chain is built from TRBV11-2 and TRBJ2-5, with TRBD2 matching 15 bases. The germline V gene has CDR1 SGHAT and CDR2 FQNNGV. V was pared by 1 base and J by 5 bases, with 5 bases of the junction left unmatched. This CDR3 contains 17 residues.

V is TRBV7-9 and J is TRBJ2-3; D uncertain. Per germline, CDR1 SEHNR and CDR2 FQNEAQ (reference sequence). CDR3 length: 12 amino acids. V dropped 1 base and J dropped 4 bases, with 3 bases sitting between them. CDR3 protein: CASSLVADTQYF. The CDR3 nucleotides are TGTGCCAGCAGCTTAGTGGCAGATACGCAGTATTTT.

This rearrangement joins TRBV11-2 to TRBJ2-1; D might be TRBD2 (6 bases). The V gene's germline CDR1 is SGHAT and CDR2 FQNNGV. The CDR3 sequence is 15 residues long. V was pared by 1 base and J by 1 base, with 8 bases between. CDR3 loop: CASSLAGLSYNEQFF. The DNA for the CDR3 is TGTGCCAGCAGCTTAGCGGGACTGTCCTACAATGAGCAGTTCTTC.

The V and J genes are TRBV7-9 and TRBJ2-3; 8 bases map to TRBD2. V lost 10 bases to trimming and J lost 2 bases; unmatched junction nucleotides: 5. The CDR3 length is 13 residues. CDR1 SEHNR and CDR2 FQNEAQ come from the germline V gene (reference sequence). The CDR3 is CAITSGFTDTQYF. CDR3 coding DNA: TGTGCCATCACTAGCGGATTCACAGATACGCAGTATTTT. Full variable domain (missing parts from reference TRBV7-9 and TRBJ2-3): DTGVSQNPRHKITKRGQNVTFRCDPISEHNRLYWYRQTLGQGPEFLTYFQNEAQLEKSRLLSDRFSAERPKGSFSTLEIQRTEQGDSAMYLCAITSGFTDTQYFGPGTRLTVL.

This chain connects TRBV5-1 to TRBJ2-7; D call uncertain. V gave up 2 bases and J gave up 2 bases, with 14 bases separating them. The CDR3 totals 15 residues. Germline V lookup: CDR1 SGHRS, CDR2 YFSETQ. CDR3 amino acids: CASSFHLLTAYEQYF. The CDR3, as DNA: TGCGCCAGCAGCTTTCACCTTCTGACTGCCTACGAGCAGTACTTC.

The rearrangement uses TRBV24-1 and TRBJ2-7, with TRBD2 as a possible D gene (7 bases). The germline V gene has CDR1 KGHDR and CDR2 SFDVKD. Trimming left V 5 bases short and J 7 bases short, with 29 bases between. CDR3 size: 18 residues. CDR3 nucleotide sequence: TGTGCCACCAGTGCCCCGGGGGGACATGGGTCTGTCTCTGGAGAGCAGTACTTC. Its protein is CATSAPGGHGSVSGEQYF.